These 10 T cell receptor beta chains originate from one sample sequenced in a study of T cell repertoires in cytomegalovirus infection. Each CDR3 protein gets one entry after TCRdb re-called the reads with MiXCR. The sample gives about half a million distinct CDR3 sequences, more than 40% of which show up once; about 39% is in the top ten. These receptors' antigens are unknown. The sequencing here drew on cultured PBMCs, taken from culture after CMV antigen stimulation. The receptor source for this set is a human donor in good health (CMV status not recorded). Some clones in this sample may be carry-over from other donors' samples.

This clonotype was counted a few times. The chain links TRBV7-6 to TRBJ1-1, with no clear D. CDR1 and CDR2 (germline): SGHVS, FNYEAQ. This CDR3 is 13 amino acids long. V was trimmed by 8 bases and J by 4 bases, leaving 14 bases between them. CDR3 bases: TGTGCCAGCTCTGCCCTGACGGGCACTGAAGCTTTCTTT. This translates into CASSALTGTEAFF.

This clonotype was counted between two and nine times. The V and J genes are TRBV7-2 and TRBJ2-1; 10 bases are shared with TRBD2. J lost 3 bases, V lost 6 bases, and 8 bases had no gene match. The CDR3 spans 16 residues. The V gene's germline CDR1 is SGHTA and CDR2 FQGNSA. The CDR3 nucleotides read TGTGCCAGCAGACCCGGGACTAGCGCATACTACAATGAGCAGTTCTTC. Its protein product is CASRPGTSAYYNEQFF.

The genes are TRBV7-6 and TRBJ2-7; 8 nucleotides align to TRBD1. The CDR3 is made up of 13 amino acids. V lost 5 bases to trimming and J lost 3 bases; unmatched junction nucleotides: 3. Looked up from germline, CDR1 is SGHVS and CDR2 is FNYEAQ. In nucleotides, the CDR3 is TGTGCCAGCAGCAAACAGGGGGGCTACGAGCAGTACTTC. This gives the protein CASSKQGGYEQYF. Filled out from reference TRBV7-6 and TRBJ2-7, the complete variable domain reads GAGVSQSPRYKVTKRGQDVALRCDPISGHVSLYWYRQALGQGPEFLTYFNYEAQQDKSGLPNDRFSAERPEGSISTLTIQRTEQRDSAMYRCASSKQGGYEQYFGPGTRLTVT.

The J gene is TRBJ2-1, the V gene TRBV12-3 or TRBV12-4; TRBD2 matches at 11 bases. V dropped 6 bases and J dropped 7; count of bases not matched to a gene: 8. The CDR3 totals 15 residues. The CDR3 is CASRPLAGVENEQFF. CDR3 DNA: TGTGCCAGCAGGCCACTAGCGGGAGTTGAGAATGAGCAGTTCTTC.

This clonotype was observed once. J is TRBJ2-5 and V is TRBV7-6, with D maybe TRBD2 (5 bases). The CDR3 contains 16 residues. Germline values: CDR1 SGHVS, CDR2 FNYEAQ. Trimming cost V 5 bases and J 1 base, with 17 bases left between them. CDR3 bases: TGTGCCAGCAGCCCTGGGGTGACTAACTCCCAAGAGACCCAGTACTTC. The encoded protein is CASSPGVTNSQETQYF.

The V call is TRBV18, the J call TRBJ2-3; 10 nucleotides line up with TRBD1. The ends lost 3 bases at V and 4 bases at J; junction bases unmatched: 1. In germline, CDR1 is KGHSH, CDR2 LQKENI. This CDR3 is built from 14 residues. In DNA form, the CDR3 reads TGTGCCAGCTCACCGGGGACAGGGGCAGATACGCAGTATTTT. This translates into CASSPGTGADTQYF.

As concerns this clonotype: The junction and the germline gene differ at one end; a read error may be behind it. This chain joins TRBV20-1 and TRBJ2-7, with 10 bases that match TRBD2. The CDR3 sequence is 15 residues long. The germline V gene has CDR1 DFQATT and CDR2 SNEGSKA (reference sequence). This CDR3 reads CSAGSGRAASHEQYF. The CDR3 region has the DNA TGCAGTGCTGGGAGCGGGAGGGCGGCCTCCCACGAGCAGTACTTC.

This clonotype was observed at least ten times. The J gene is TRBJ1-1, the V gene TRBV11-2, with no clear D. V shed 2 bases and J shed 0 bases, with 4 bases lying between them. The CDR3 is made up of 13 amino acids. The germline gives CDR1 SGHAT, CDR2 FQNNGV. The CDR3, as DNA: TGTGCCAGCAGCTTATCGGTGAACACTGAAGCTTTCTTT. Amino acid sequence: CASSLSVNTEAFF.

For the CDR3, the DNA is TGTGCCAGCAGCTTAGGGCGGGGACCCTTGGGTGAGCAGTTCTTC. Translation: CASSLGRGPLGEQFF. The chain carries TRBV7-2 and TRBJ2-1; D may be TRBD2 (6 bases). Germline loops: CDR1 SGHTA, CDR2 FQGNSA. V was trimmed by 1 base and J by 9 bases, leaving 16 bases between them. There are 15 residues in the CDR3.

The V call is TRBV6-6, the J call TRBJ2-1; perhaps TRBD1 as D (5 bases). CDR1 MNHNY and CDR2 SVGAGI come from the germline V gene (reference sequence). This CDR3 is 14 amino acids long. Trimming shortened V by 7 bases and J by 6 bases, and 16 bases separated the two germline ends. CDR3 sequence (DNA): TGTGCCAGCACCAAAAATACAGGTGGCAATGAGCAGTTCTTC. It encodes CASTKNTGGNEQFF.